This T cell receptor (beta chain) emerged from a study of T cell responses to AZD1222 COVID-19 vaccine. The protocol was immunoSEQ multiplex PCR, while the TCRdb copy is restricted to in-frame clones and leaves out a portion. Here the sample spans fewer than 150,000 clones, 80% to 90% being singletons. Findings and limits, study-wide: Close to half of spike-specific TCRs reportedly recognize unmutated variant regions. Repertoire sampling was restricted to post-peak T cell response timepoints.

Germline V gene sequence: CDR1 KGHSH, CDR2 LQKENI. This CDR3 is built from 15 residues. V dropped 2 bases and J dropped 6 bases, with 17 bases sitting between them. About this clone: The target antigen is unknown.

This TCR was recovered from an adult who received the AZD1222 COVID-19 vaccine. J is TRBJ2-7 and V is TRBV18, with D maybe TRBD2 (7 bases). This material consisted of peripheral blood, taken 28 days after the second AZD1222 dose. The CDR3 DNA follows: TGTGCCAGCTCACCATTCGAACTCCGGGGGGCCGAGCAGTACTTC. Protein sequence: CASSPFELRGAEQYF.